This TCR beta chain was recorded in a study of naive and memory T cell subsets. Overall study findings and caveats: Possibly reflecting memory cells re-expressing CD45RA, a few larger clonotypes occurred in naive repertoires, especially CD8.

Both TRBC1 and TRBC2 were covered by a beta constant-region primer of two equimolar oligonucleotides. Ligated cDNA was amplified by four rounds of PCR with nested alpha and beta constant-region primers and SP2. TCRdb ran MiXCR on the UMI-ligation and nested PCR reads and lists one entry per CDR3 protein. The sample comprises approximately 140,000 distinct CDR3 sequences, approximately 20% of which are singletons, and about 0.57% rests with the top ten. The germline gives CDR1 MNHEY, CDR2 SVGAGI. The V end lost 5 bases, the J end lost 0 bases, and 15 bases lay between the germline ends. The CDR3 is made up of 16 amino acids. Turning to this clonotype: As yet, its antigen is unknown.

Sequences were obtained from naive CD8+ T cells from blood. The genes are TRBV6-5 and TRBJ2-3; TRBD2 is a possible D gene (6 bases). The clonotype comes from a human donor in good health. The CDR3 loop reads CASSHPGLTSTDTQYF. CDR3 in DNA: TGTGCCAGCAGTCACCCGGGACTGACTAGCACAGATACGCAGTATTTT.